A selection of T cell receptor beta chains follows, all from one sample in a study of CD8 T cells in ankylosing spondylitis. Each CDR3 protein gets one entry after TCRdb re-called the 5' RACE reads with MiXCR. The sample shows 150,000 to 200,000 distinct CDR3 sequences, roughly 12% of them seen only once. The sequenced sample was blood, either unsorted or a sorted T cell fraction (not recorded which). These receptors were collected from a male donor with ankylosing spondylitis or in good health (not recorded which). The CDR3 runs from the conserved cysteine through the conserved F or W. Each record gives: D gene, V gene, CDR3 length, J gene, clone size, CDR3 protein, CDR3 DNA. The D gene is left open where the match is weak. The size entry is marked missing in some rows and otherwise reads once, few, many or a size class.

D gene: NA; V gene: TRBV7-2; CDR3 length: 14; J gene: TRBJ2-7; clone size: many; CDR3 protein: CASSLVGINYEQYF; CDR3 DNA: TGTGCCAGCAGCTTAGTAGGCATTAACTACGAGCAGTACTTC
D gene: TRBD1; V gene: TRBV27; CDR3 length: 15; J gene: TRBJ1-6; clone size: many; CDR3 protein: CASRDRSSYNSPLHF; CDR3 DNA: TGTGCCAGCAGGGACAGGAGCTCCTATAATTCACCCCTCCACTTT
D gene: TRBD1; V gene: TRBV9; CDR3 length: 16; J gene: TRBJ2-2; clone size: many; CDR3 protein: CASSGPIRGRIGELFF; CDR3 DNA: TGTGCCAGCAGCGGGCCGATCAGGGGGCGTATCGGGGAGCTGTTTTTT
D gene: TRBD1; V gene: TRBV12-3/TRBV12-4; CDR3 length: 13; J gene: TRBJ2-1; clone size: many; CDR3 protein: CASSDDRVNEQFF; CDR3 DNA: TGTGCCAGCAGTGATGACAGGGTGAATGAGCAGTTCTTC
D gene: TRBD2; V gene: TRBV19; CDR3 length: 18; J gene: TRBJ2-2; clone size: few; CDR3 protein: CASSASITSGRDTGELFF; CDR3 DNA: TGTGCCAGTAGTGCCTCTATTACTAGCGGGAGAGACACCGGGGAGCTGTTTTTT
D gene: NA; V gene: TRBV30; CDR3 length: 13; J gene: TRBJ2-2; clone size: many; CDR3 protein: CAFRRSWDGELFF; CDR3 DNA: TGTGCCTTCAGGCGGAGTTGGGACGGGGAGCTGTTTTTT
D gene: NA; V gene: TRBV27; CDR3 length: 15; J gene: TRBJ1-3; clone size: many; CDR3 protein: CASSLYWETGNTIYF; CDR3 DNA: TGTGCCAGCAGTTTATATTGGGAAACGGGAAACACCATATATTTT
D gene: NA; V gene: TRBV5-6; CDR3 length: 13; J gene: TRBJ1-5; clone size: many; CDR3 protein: CASSLGSNQPQHF; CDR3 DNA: TGCGCCAGCAGTCTGGGGAGCAATCAGCCCCAGCATTTT
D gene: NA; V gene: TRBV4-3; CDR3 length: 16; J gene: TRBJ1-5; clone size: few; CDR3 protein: CASSQDAQGGNQPQHF; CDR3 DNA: TGCGCCAGCAGCCAAGATGCGCAGGGCGGCAATCAGCCCCAGCATTTT
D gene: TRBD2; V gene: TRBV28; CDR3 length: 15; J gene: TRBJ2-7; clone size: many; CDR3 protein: CASNPPGLENYEQYF; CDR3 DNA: TGTGCCAGCAACCCTCCGGGACTAGAGAACTACGAGCAGTACTTC
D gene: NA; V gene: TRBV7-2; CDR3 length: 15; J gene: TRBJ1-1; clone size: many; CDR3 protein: CASSLAPLGNTEAFF; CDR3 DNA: TGTGCCAGCAGCTTAGCTCCACTGGGGAACACTGAAGCTTTCTTT
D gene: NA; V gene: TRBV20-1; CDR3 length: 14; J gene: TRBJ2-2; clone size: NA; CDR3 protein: CSALRGQITGELFF; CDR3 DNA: TGCAGTGCTCTACGGGGACAAATCACCGGGGAGCTGTTTTTT
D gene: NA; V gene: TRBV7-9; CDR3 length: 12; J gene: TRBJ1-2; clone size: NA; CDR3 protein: CASSLTAGGYTF; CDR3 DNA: TGTGCCAGCAGCTTGACCGCGGGGGGCTACACCTTC
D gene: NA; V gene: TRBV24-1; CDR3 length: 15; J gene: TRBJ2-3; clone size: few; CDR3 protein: CATGIGGFGTDTQYF; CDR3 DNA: TGTGCCACGGGCATCGGCGGATTTGGGACAGATACGCAGTATTTT
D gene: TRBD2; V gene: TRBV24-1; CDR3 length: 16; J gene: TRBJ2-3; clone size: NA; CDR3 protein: CATSDSTSGGKHTQYF; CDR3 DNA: TGTGCCACCAGTGATTCGACTAGCGGGGGGAAGCACACGCAGTATTTT